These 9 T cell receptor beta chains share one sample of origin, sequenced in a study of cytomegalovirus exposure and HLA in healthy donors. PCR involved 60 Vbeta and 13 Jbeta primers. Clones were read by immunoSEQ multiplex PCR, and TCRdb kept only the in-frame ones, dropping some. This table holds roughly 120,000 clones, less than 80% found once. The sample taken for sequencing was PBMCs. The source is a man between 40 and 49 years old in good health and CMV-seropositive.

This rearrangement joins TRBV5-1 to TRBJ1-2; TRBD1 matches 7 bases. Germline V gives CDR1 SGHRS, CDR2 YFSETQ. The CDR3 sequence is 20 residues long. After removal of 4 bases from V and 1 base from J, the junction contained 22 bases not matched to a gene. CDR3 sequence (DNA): TGCGCCAGCAGCCCAGTTAGCAACAGGGGCTTAGCTTATGATAACTATGGCTACACCTTC. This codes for CASSPVSNRGLAYDNYGYTF. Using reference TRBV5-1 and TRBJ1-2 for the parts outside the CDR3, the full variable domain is KAGVTQTPRYLIKTRGQQVTLSCSPISGHRSVSWYQQTPGQGLQFLFEYFSETQRNKGNFPGRFSGRQFSNSRSEMNVSTLELGDSALYLCASSPVSNRGLAYDNYGYTFGSGTRLTVV.

DNA for the CDR3: TGTGCCAGCAGTTACCGGGCCAGGGCCGGGGAGCTGTTTTTT. Its translation: CASSYRARAGELFF. This chain joins TRBV6-5 and TRBJ2-2, with D perhaps matching TRBD1 (5 bases). V lost 2 bases to trimming and J lost 6 bases, with 10 bases between them. The CDR3 loop spans 14 amino acids. Germline V CDR1 and CDR2: MNHEY, SVGAGI.

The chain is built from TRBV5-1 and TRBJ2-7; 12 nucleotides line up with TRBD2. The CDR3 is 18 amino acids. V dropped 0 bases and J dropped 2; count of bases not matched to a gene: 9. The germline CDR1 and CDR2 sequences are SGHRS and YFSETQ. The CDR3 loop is CASSLGLRLAGEAYEQYF. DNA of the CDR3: TGCGCCAGCAGCTTGGGCCTCCGACTAGCGGGAGAAGCCTACGAGCAGTACTTC.

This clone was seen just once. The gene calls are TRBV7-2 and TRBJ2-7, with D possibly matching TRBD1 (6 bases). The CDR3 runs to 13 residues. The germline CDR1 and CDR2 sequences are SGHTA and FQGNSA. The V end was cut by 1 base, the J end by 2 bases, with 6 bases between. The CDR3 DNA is TGTGCCAGCAGCTTAGACAGGGCCTACGAGCAGTACTTC. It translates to CASSLDRAYEQYF.

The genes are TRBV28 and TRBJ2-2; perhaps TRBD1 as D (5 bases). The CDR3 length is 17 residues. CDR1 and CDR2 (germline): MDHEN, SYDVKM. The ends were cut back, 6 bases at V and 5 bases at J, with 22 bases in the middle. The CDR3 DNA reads TGTGCCAGCAGATACCCGACAAGGGGAAGTTTTACCGGGGAGCTGTTTTTT. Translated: CASRYPTRGSFTGELFF.

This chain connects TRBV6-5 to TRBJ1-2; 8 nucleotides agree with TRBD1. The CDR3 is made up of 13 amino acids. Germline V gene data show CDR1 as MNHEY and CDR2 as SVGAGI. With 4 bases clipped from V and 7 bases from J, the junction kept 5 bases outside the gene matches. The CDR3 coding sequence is TGTGCCAGCAGTTCGACAGGGGATCGTGGCTACACCTTC. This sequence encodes CASSSTGDRGYTF.

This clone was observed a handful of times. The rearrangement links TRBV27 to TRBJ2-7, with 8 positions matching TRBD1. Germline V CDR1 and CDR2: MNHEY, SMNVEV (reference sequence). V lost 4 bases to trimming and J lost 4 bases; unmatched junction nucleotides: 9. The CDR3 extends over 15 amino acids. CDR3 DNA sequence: TGTGCCAGCAGTTATACCCCCGGACAGGGATACGAGCAGTACTTC. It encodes CASSYTPGQGYEQYF.

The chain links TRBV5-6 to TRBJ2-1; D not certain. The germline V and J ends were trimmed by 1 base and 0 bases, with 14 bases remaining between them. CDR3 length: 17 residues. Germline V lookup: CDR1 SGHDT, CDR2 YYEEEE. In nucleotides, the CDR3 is TGTGCCAGCAGCTTGCTGGTAGCCGCGTTCTCCTACAATGAGCAGTTCTTC. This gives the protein CASSLLVAAFSYNEQFF.

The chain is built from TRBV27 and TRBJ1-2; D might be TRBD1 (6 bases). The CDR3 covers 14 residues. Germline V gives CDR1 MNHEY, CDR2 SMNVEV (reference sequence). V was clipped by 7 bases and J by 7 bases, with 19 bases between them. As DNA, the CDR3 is TGTGCCAGCAAAGCAACAGGGATGGTACGTGGCTACACCTTC. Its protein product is CASKATGMVRGYTF.